Included here is one T cell receptor beta chain sequence, with context. As yet, its antigen is unknown. These data belong to a study of T cell responses to AZD1222 COVID-19 vaccine. V was pared by 4 bases and J by 0 bases, with 12 bases between. This CDR3 comprises 15 residues. Germline V lookup: CDR1 LGHDT, CDR2 YNNKEL (reference sequence). Study outcomes and limitations: Elevations in Spike-specific TCR breadth and depth followed administration of two AZD1222 doses. No day 14 peak samples; only post-peak repertoires were characterized.

Produced via immunoSEQ multiplex PCR; TCRdb's table is partial and in-frame only. The table records around 130,000 clones, 91% of them present only once. This specimen consisted of peripheral blood, obtained 28 days after the second dose of the MenACWY control vaccine. The source of this sequence is an adult who received the MenACWY meningococcal vaccine as a control. This chain joins TRBV3-1 (or the pseudogene TRBV3-2) and TRBJ1-1; maybe TRBD1 (6 bases). DNA of the CDR3: TGTGCCAGCAGCCGGCAGGGGTTCATGAACACTGAAGCTTTCTTT. This gives the protein CASSRQGFMNTEAFF.